Here is one T cell receptor beta chain with its context. What it recognizes is unknown. The data were taken from a study of cytomegalovirus exposure and HLA in healthy donors. The wider study: Around 200 million T cells yielded 90 million to 130 million unique TCR beta sequences, as an earlier analysis found.

The PCR used 60 Vbeta and 13 Jbeta primers. TCRdb's copy holds only in-frame clones and misses some; the assay was immunoSEQ multiplex PCR. Of 90,000 to 150,000 clones listed, under 80% were seen once; the top ten hold roughly 10%. Donors were nominally healthy when sampled, though unrecorded immune exposures were likely. Study-wide results and limits: Specificity for CMV antigens was confirmed in vitro for a few of the CMV-associated chains.

V gave up 3 bases and J gave up 5 bases; unmatched junction bases: 5. This CDR3 has 15 residues. Germline-derived CDR1 and CDR2 are SGHAT and FQNNGV. The genes are TRBV11-2 and TRBJ2-3; 10 nucleotides match TRBD1. Source material: PBMCs. This sequence originates from a woman in her forties or fifties in good health and CMV-seropositive. The CDR3 is CASSFDRGREDTQYF. CDR3 DNA: TGTGCCAGCAGCTTCGACAGGGGGCGCGAAGATACGCAGTATTTT.